A single T cell receptor beta chain is shown here with its context. This sample is drawn from a study of graft-versus-host responses after intestinal transplantation. Study information: Every one of the recipients received anti-thymocyte globulin induction and afterwards took tacrolimus and steroids for approximately 3 years.

Method: immunoSEQ multiplex PCR; TCRdb's copy keeps in-frame clones and lacks some. The sample shows about 63,000 clones, approximately 91% of them seen only once. Looked up from germline, CDR1 is KGHSH and CDR2 is LQKENI. The CDR3 contains 15 residues. V was shortened by 2 bases and J by 1 base, with 11 bases between the two germline ends. Tissue processing of the graft released intraepithelial and lamina propria lymphocytes from it. The rearrangement links TRBV18 to TRBJ1-1; perhaps TRBD1 as D (5 bases). Source: ileum tissue, taken roughly 390 days after transplant. The sequence was obtained from a human patient who received an intestinal transplant, so some T cells may come from the graft donor. Written as DNA, the CDR3 is TGTGCCAGCTCACCAGTTTGGGACCCGAACACTGAAGCTTTCTTT. Encoded protein: CASSPVWDPNTEAFF.